These 10 T cell receptor beta chains were sequenced from one sample in a study of graft-versus-host responses after intestinal transplantation (dated by TCRdb to the early 2020s). This specimen's time point label, interpreted: cells obtained before transplantation from donor or recipient. Which antigens these TCRs recognize remains unknown. The receptor library was made with the immunoSEQ multiplex PCR assay. As stored in TCRdb, this immuneACCESS dataset retains in-frame rearrangements with V and J assigned. A fraction of the clones does not appear; measured against another copy, unresolved V genes explain less than half of the discrepancy, and the remainder lacks a known reason. The sample data list 85,000 to 90,000 clones, and around 90% of these were observed just once. Over 0.3% of the sample goes to the ten largest clones. The sequences come from unstimulated CD4+ T cells sorted from spleen or lymph node cells, collected before intestinal transplant. The source of these receptors is a human donor who received an intestinal transplant.

The V gene is TRBV6-6, the J gene TRBJ2-7, with TRBD2 identical over 15 bases. The CDR3 length is 15 residues. V shed 6 bases and J 5 bases; nucleotides not matched to a gene: 5. Germline V gene sequence: CDR1 MNHNY, CDR2 SVGAGI (reference sequence). CDR3 protein: CASRRTSGRAHEQYF. Here the CDR3 DNA reads TGTGCCAGCAGGAGGACTAGCGGGAGGGCCCACGAGCAGTACTTC.

This chain joins TRBV5-1 and TRBJ2-2, with D maybe TRBD1 (5 bases). Per the germline V gene, CDR1 is SGHRS and CDR2 is YFSETQ. The V gene lost 2 bases and the J gene lost 1 base, with 9 bases spanning the gap. The CDR3 covers 15 residues. In DNA form, the CDR3 reads TGCGCCAGCAGCTTACCTACAGGGAACACCGGGGAGCTGTTTTTT. Translated: CASSLPTGNTGELFF.

The chain combines TRBV21-1 with TRBJ1-5. TRBV21-1 has pseudogene status. This CDR3 region has 23 residues. CDR3 loop: CASSNLSRKNPDTNLYSNQPQHF. The CDR3 nucleotides read TGTGCCAGCAGCAATCTATCTCGCAAAAATCCGGATACTAATTTATATAGCAATCAGCCCCAGCATTTT.

The genes are TRBV9 and TRBJ1-1; 10 nucleotides match TRBD1. The V segment lost 4 bases and the J segment 0 bases; nucleotides outside the gene matches: 9. There are 17 residues in the CDR3. The germline gives CDR1 SGDLS, CDR2 YYNGEE. The CDR3 loop is CASSSRTGGYMNTEAFF. CDR3 sequence (DNA): TGTGCCAGCAGCAGTAGGACAGGGGGATACATGAACACTGAAGCTTTCTTT.

The V and J genes are TRBV29-1 and TRBJ2-1; 11 positions agree with TRBD2. This CDR3 is 14 amino acids long. The V segment lost 6 bases and the J segment 7 bases; nucleotides outside the gene matches: 8. Germline V gene lookup returns CDR1 SQVTM and CDR2 ANQGSEA. The CDR3 is CSVDTSGSSNEQFF. In nucleotides, the CDR3 is TGCAGCGTCGATACTAGCGGGAGTAGTAATGAGCAGTTCTTC.

The rearrangement links TRBV18 to TRBJ2-7, with 9 bases lining up with TRBD2. Germline V gene sequence: CDR1 KGHSH, CDR2 LQKENI. The CDR3 consists of 15 residues. The trim removed 0 bases at V and 7 bases at J, leaving 7 bases unmatched. This chain's CDR3 is CASSPPTAGGREQYF. As DNA, the CDR3 is TGTGCCAGCTCACCACCGACTGCGGGAGGGCGGGAGCAGTACTTC.

This chain uses TRBV19 with TRBJ1-6; TRBD1 matches at 8 bases. The germline gives CDR1 LNHDA, CDR2 SQIVND (reference sequence). Losses at the gene ends were 5 bases for V and 4 bases for J; bases not matched to a gene: 1. The CDR3 contains 14 residues. The CDR3 DNA reads as TGTGCCAGTAGTTGGACAGGGTATAATTCACCCCTCCACTTT. It specifies CASSWTGYNSPLHF. Variable domain in full (rest from reference TRBV19 and TRBJ1-6): DGGITQSPKYLFRKEGQNVTLSCEQNLNHDAMYWYRQDPGQGLRLIYYSQIVNDFQKGDIAEGYSVSREKKESFPLTVTSAQKNPTAFYLCASSWTGYNSPLHFGNGTRLTVT.

V gene TRBV29-1 combines with J gene TRBJ2-7, with D maybe TRBD2 (6 bases). The CDR3 is made up of 13 amino acids. Germline V lookup: CDR1 SQVTM, CDR2 ANQGSEA. The ends were cut back, 1 base at V and 6 bases at J, with 13 bases in the middle. CDR3 sequence (DNA): TGCAGCGTTGAAGCGGGTCGGGGGTCCGAGCAGTACTTC. Amino acid sequence: CSVEAGRGSEQYF.

This clone was seen just once. J is TRBJ2-7 and V is TRBV6-1; 7 positions agree with TRBD1. Per the germline V gene, CDR1 is MNHNS and CDR2 is SASEGT. Trimming at V came to 5 bases and at J to 0 bases, leaving 7 bases not matched to a gene. There are 15 residues in the CDR3. CDR3 amino acids: CASSRQGRSSYEQYF. CDR3 sequence (DNA): TGTGCCAGCAGTCGACAGGGACGAAGCTCCTACGAGCAGTACTTC.

The chain links TRBV7-9 to TRBJ1-1; D is possibly TRBD1 (5 bases). V shed 4 bases and J shed 8 bases, with 23 bases lying between them. The CDR3 consists of 16 residues. Germline CDR1 SEHNR, CDR2 FQNEAQ (reference sequence). CDR3 coding DNA: TGTGCCAGCAGCTCCGATCGTCCCGGGACCCAGTACGAAGCTTTCTTT. This translates into CASSSDRPGTQYEAFF.